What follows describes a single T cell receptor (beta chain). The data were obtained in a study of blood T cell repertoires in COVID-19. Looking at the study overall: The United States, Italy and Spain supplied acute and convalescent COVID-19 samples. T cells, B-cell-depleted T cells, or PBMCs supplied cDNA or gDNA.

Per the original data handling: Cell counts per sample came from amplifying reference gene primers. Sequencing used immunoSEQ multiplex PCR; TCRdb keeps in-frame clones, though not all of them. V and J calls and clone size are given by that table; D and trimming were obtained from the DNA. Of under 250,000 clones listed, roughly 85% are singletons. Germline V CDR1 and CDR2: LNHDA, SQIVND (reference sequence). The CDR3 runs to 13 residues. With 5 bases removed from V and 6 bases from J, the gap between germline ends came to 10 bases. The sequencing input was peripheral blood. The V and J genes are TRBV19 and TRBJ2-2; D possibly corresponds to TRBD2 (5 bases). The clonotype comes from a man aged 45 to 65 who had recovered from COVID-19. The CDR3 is CASSATEAGELFF. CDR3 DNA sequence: TGTGCCAGTAGTGCCACGGAGGCCGGGGAGCTGTTTTTT.